Detailed here is one T cell receptor beta chain. The CDR3 is 17 amino acids. The germline V gene encodes CDR1 MNHEY and CDR2 SMNVEV (reference sequence). The V and J ends lost 6 bases and 4 bases, in that order; junction bases with no gene match: 9. Profiling relied on immunoSEQ multiplex PCR, and the TCRdb table lists in-frame clones only, not all of them. The sample lists under 250,000 clones; nearly 90% were seen once. This specimen belongs to a study of blood T cell repertoires in COVID-19. The sample comprised PBMCs or T cells enriched from blood (not recorded which). The chain joins TRBV27 to TRBJ2-5; TRBD2 matches 15 bases. The receptor comes from a woman aged 25 to 45 with acute COVID-19. The CDR3: CASSPGLAGGYGETQYF. As DNA, the CDR3 is TGTGCCAGCAGCCCGGGACTAGCGGGGGGCTATGGAGAGACCCAGTACTTC.